The 21 T cell receptor beta chains presented below share a single source sample, sequenced in a study of early T cells in non-severe SARS-CoV-2 infection. MiXCR, run by TCRdb on the 5' RACE reads, gives a single entry per CDR3 protein. The sample gives about 77,000 distinct CDR3 sequences, over 8.5% of which show up once; 4.8% is in the top ten. The sequenced sample was whole blood. These receptors all come from an adult who was a healthcare worker with PCR-confirmed SARS-CoV-2 infection or an uninfected control (not recorded which).

Ten or more counts support this clonotype. The rearrangement links TRBV12-3 or TRBV12-4 to TRBJ2-1; the match to TRBD2 covers 8 bases. Losses at the gene ends were 5 bases for V and 7 bases for J; bases not matched to a gene: 7. This CDR3 contains 14 residues. The chain's CDR3 is CASSRSGTGNEQFF. The CDR3 coding sequence is TGTGCCAGCAGTCGTAGCGGGACGGGGAATGAGCAGTTCTTC.

This clonotype has a handful of counts. This sequence joins TRBV30 and TRBJ2-1; 7 bases agree with TRBD2. The CDR3 runs 14 residues. V shed 2 bases and J 8 bases; nucleotides not matched to a gene: 9. CDR1 and CDR2 from the germline V gene are GTSNPN and SVGIG (reference sequence). The CDR3 spells CAWSLLAEEDEQFF. DNA of the CDR3: TGTGCCTGGAGTCTTCTAGCGGAAGAGGATGAGCAGTTCTTC.

This clonotype appeared many times. The chain joins TRBV2 to TRBJ2-3; weak D call: TRBD1 (6 bases). Germline CDR1 and CDR2: SNHLY and FYNNEI. Deletions cut 5 bases from V and 1 base from J, with 16 bases between. CDR3 length: 16 amino acids. The CDR3 DNA follows: TGTGCCAGCAGTAAACTTACAGGGACGCGCACAGATACGCAGTATTTT. Translated: CASSKLTGTRTDTQYF.

This clonotype was observed many times. This chain links TRBV5-1 with TRBJ2-2; the match to TRBD2 covers 14 bases. J gave up 2 bases and V 4 bases, and 7 bases lay outside the gene matches. The CDR3 has 18 residues. Germline CDR1 reads SGHRS; CDR2 reads YFSETQ. In DNA, the CDR3 is TGCGCCAGCAGCCTAGGGACTAGCGGGAGTGAAAACACCGGGGAGCTGTTTTTT. Protein sequence: CASSLGTSGSENTGELFF.

This clonotype has at least ten counts. This sequence joins TRBV7-9 and TRBJ2-5; 8 nucleotides align to TRBD2. V lost 3 bases and J lost 4; bases outside the gene matches: 13. Germline V lookup: CDR1 SEHNR, CDR2 FQNEAQ (reference sequence). This CDR3 contains 17 residues. The CDR3 region has the DNA TGTGCCAGCAGCTTGGTAGCAGCGGGAGACGGGGGAGAGACCCAGTACTTC. It specifies CASSLVAAGDGGETQYF. Combining the CDR3 with reference TRBV7-9 and TRBJ2-5 gives the whole variable domain DTGVSQNPRHKITKRGQNVTFRCDPISEHNRLYWYRQTLGQGPEFLTYFQNEAQLEKSRLLSDRFSAERPKGSFSTLEIQRTEQGDSAMYLCASSLVAAGDGGETQYFGPGTRLLVL.

The genes are TRBV11-2 and TRBJ2-2; 9 positions match TRBD2. Germline CDR1 and CDR2: SGHAT and FQNNGV. V shed 8 bases, J shed 6 bases, and the junction held 4 bases outside the gene matches. The CDR3 is 13 residues long. The CDR3 DNA reads TGTGCCAGCGGTATAGCGGGAGCCGGGGAGCTGTTTTTT. Translation: CASGIAGAGELFF.

This clonotype was counted many times. The chain recombines TRBV6-2 or TRBV6-3 with TRBJ2-1; perhaps TRBD2 as D (6 bases). This CDR3 spans 15 amino acids. With 8 bases removed from V and 1 base from J, the gap between germline ends came to 15 bases. Germline lookup yields CDR1 MNHEY and CDR2 SVGEGT. CDR3 in DNA: TGTGCCAGCGGAGAGCGGGCCCAGTCCTACAATGAGCAGTTCTTC. Protein sequence: CASGERAQSYNEQFF.

This chain links TRBV30 with TRBJ1-5; D is unclear. CDR3 length: 13 amino acids. The V end lost 5 bases, the J end lost 3 bases, and 11 bases lay between the germline ends. In germline, CDR1 is GTSNPN, CDR2 SVGIG (reference sequence). In DNA, the CDR3 is TGTGCCTGGGGAGACGGTTACAATCAGCCCCAGCATTTT. Translated: CAWGDGYNQPQHF.

CDR3 in DNA: TGTGCCACCAGCAGAGTACAGGGGGAGACCCAGTACTTC. Residues: CATSRVQGETQYF. V and J are TRBV15 and TRBJ2-5; 7 nucleotides match TRBD1. The germline gives CDR1 LNHNV, CDR2 YYDKDF (reference sequence). The J segment lost 5 bases and the V segment lost 1 base, leaving 1 base of the junction unmatched. The CDR3 runs to 13 residues.

The V call is TRBV9, the J call TRBJ2-1, with D tentatively TRBD1 or TRBD2 (5 bases each). The germline gives CDR1 SGDLS, CDR2 YYNGEE. Deletions cut 4 bases from V and 6 bases from J, with 11 bases between. The CDR3 runs 13 residues. The CDR3 DNA reads TGTGCCAGCAGCCCCCGGGGCTCCAATGAGCAGTTCTTC. Protein product: CASSPRGSNEQFF. The full variable domain, with the rest looked up from reference TRBV9 and TRBJ2-1, is DSGVTQTPKHLITATGQRVTLRCSPRSGDLSVYWYQQSLDQGLQFLIQYYNGEERAKGNILERFSAQQFPDLHSELNLSSLELGDSALYFCASSPRGSNEQFFGPGTRLTVL.

This clonotype was seen at least ten times. The CDR3 sequence: CAWRAPGQGMKTQYF. The CDR3, as DNA: TGTGCCTGGAGAGCTCCGGGACAGGGGATGAAGACCCAGTACTTC. V and J are TRBV30 and TRBJ2-5, with TRBD1 matching over 10 bases. V was clipped by 3 bases and J by 6 bases; unmatched bases: 10. Per the germline V gene, CDR1 is GTSNPN and CDR2 is SVGIG (reference sequence). The CDR3 is 15 amino acids.

The gene calls are TRBV6-6 and TRBJ1-4; tentatively, D is TRBD1 (5 bases). CDR1 and CDR2 (germline): MNHNY, SVGAGI (reference sequence). This CDR3 comprises 12 residues. V lost 6 bases, J lost 11 bases, and 13 bases lay in between. The CDR3 spells CASSSGGTKLFF. The CDR3 nucleotides are TGTGCCAGCAGCTCGGGAGGGACGAAACTGTTTTTT.

Ten or more counts support this clonotype. The chain links TRBV28 to TRBJ2-7; tentatively, D is TRBD2 (6 bases). The CDR3 covers 15 residues. V lost 6 bases, J lost 3 bases, and 18 bases lay in between. Germline V gene lookup returns CDR1 MDHEN and CDR2 SYDVKM. The CDR3 loop is CASRFRRAGLYEQYF. Here the CDR3 DNA reads TGTGCCAGCAGGTTTCGGAGAGCGGGTCTCTACGAGCAGTACTTC.

This clonotype was found a few times. The V and J genes are TRBV3-1 and TRBJ1-2, with D maybe TRBD1 (6 bases). The V end lost 5 bases, the J end lost 4 bases, and 11 bases lay between the germline ends. This CDR3 has 13 residues. Germline-derived CDR1 and CDR2 are LGHDT and YNNKEL (reference sequence). In DNA, the CDR3 is TGTGCCAGCAGCGACAGGTTCAGCTATGGCTACACCTTC. It encodes CASSDRFSYGYTF.

This clonotype came up many times. This sequence joins TRBV18 and TRBJ1-2, with D maybe TRBD1 (5 bases). The germline CDR1 and CDR2 sequences are KGHSH and LQKENI. V was clipped by 3 bases and J by 7 bases, with 12 bases between them. The CDR3 spans 13 residues. This CDR3 is CASSPRVIVGYTF. DNA for the CDR3: TGTGCCAGCTCACCCAGGGTAATAGTTGGCTACACCTTC.

This rearrangement joins TRBV20-1 to TRBJ2-3; the D is unclear. The CDR3 loop spans 16 amino acids. The V end lost 3 bases, the J end lost 5 bases, and 21 bases lay between the germline ends. CDR1 and CDR2 from the germline V gene are DFQATT and SNEGSKA (reference sequence). CDR3 loop: CSARTPDPTYLDTQYF. CDR3 in DNA: TGCAGTGCTAGGACCCCCGACCCGACTTACTTAGATACGCAGTATTTT.

This clonotype came up many times. The chain employs TRBV6-1 and TRBJ1-5; tentative D call: TRBD1 (5 bases). Germline values: CDR1 MNHNS, CDR2 SASEGT. Between the trimmed V and J ends, which lost 8 bases and 2 bases, there was a span of 13 bases. This CDR3 region has 14 residues. The CDR3 DNA follows: TGTGCCAGCCGGATGGGGGGAGGCAATCAGCCCCAGCATTTT. Its protein product is CASRMGGGNQPQHF.

In regard to this clonotype: It may be a read error: a sequence one base away is much more abundant. The chain couples TRBV7-9 to TRBJ1-1, with D maybe TRBD1 (6 bases). The CDR3 is made up of 15 amino acids. With 3 bases removed from V and 3 bases from J, the gap between germline ends came to 14 bases. Germline V gene lookup returns CDR1 SEHNR and CDR2 FQNEAQ (reference sequence). The CDR3 here is CASSLRGLVDTEAFF. The DNA of the CDR3 is TGTGCCAGCAGCTTGAGGGGGTTAGTTGACACTGAAGCTTTCTTT. Based on the CDR3 plus reference TRBV7-9 and TRBJ1-1, the full variable domain is DTGVSQNPRHKITKRGQNVTFRCDPISEHNRLYWYRQTLGQGPEFLTYFQNEAQLEKSRLLSDRFSAERPKGSFSTLEIQRTEQGDSAMYLCASSLRGLVDTEAFFGQGTRLTVV.

The chain has TRBV19 and TRBJ2-1; 7 nucleotides line up with TRBD1. The length of the CDR3 is 17 residues. Germline assignment: CDR1 LNHDA and CDR2 SQIVND (reference sequence). V trimming: 9 bases; J trimming: 6 bases; junction bases outside the gene matches: 20. The CDR3 nucleotides are TGTGCCAGCCGACAGGCGAATGTAGGACACAGGGGCAATGAGCAGTTCTTC. Encoded protein: CASRQANVGHRGNEQFF.

The V call is TRBV7-9, the J call TRBJ2-3; no clear D. The germline gives CDR1 SEHNR, CDR2 FQNEAQ (reference sequence). The CDR3 totals 13 residues. The V end lost 4 bases, the J end lost 3 bases, and 8 bases lay between the germline ends. CDR3 DNA: TGTGCCAGCAGCTATCCTGGGACAGATACGCAGTATTTT. Translating gives CASSYPGTDTQYF.

This clonotype was seen repeatedly, ten times or more. The V gene is TRBV19, the J gene TRBJ2-7; 7 bases map to TRBD1. The germline V gene encodes CDR1 LNHDA and CDR2 SQIVND (reference sequence). V was clipped by 4 bases and J by 6 bases; unmatched bases: 3. The length of the CDR3 is 12 residues. DNA for the CDR3: TGTGCCAGTAGTACGGACAGGCGCGAGCAGTACTTC. Its translation: CASSTDRREQYF.